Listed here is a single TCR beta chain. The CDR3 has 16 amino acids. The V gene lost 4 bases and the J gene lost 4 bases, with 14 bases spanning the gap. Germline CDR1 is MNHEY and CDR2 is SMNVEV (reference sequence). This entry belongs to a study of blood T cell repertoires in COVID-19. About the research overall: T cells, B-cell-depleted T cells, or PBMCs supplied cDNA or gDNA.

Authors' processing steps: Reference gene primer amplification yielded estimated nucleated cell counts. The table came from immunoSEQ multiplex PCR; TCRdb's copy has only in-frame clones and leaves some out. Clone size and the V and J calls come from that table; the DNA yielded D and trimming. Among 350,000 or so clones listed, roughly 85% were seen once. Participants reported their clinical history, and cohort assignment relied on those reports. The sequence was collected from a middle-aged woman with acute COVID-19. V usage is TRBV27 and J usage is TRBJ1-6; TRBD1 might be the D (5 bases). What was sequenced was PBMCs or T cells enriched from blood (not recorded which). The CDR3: CASSWGGRTYNSPLHF. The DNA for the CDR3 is TGTGCCAGCAGTTGGGGGGGGAGAACGTATAATTCACCCCTCCACTTT.